This TCR beta chain was sequenced for a study of beta chain features in type 1 diabetes. Reverse transcribing all isolated RNA meant expressed TCRB transcripts were sequenced. Using immunoSEQ multiplex PCR, the repertoire was profiled, and TCRdb retains in-frame clones only, with some absent. Seen here are 350,000 to 400,000 clones, roughly 16% observed once, and the top ten hold roughly 0.019%. The CDR3 sequence is 14 residues long. Germline CDR1 and CDR2: SQVTM and ANQGSEA. Trimming took 1 base from V and 5 from J; bases not matched to a gene: 3. There are a few counts of this clone. Sequencing was carried out using naive CD4+ T cells from blood. The rearrangement links TRBV29-1 to TRBJ2-3, with 10 bases identical to TRBD2. The receptor was derived from a young woman in good health. CDR3 DNA sequence: TGCAGCGTTGAAGGGCTAGCGGGAGTAGATACGCAGTATTTT. This translates into CSVEGLAGVDTQYF.